Included here is one T cell receptor (beta chain) sequence, with context. After removal of 4 bases from V and 5 bases from J, the junction contained 10 bases not matched to a gene. CDR3 length equals 15 residues. Germline loops: CDR1 LGHNA, CDR2 YSLEER. These data originate in a study of blood T cell repertoires in COVID-19. Sequencing used immunoSEQ multiplex PCR; TCRdb keeps in-frame clones, though not all of them. The sample gives 150,000 or so clones, 70% to 90% of which show up once; roughly 4.1% is in the top ten. The sequence derives from a woman aged 70 to 79 with acute or convalescent COVID-19. The chain carries TRBV4-3 and TRBJ1-2; 7 bases align to TRBD1. The sample taken for sequencing was peripheral blood. CDR3 nucleotides: TGCGCCAGCAGCCCCACTACAACAGGGGCTTATGGCTACACCTTC. This sequence encodes CASSPTTTGAYGYTF.